These 14 T cell receptor beta chains share one sample of origin, sequenced in a study of blood T cell repertoires in COVID-19. Here immunoSEQ multiplex PCR was the method, and the copy in TCRdb shows in-frame clones only, minus some. This sample has about 130,000 clones, with 75% to 85% found just once. The source material was peripheral blood. The receptors come from a middle-aged man with active or convalescent COVID-19.

The V and J genes are TRBV9 and TRBJ2-7; 8 nucleotides match TRBD1. The CDR3 spans 17 residues. Germline trimming cut 4 bases from V and 2 bases from J; bases unmatched to any gene: 14. Germline V gives CDR1 SGDLS, CDR2 YYNGEE. The CDR3: CASSPRPPGQAAYEQYF. The CDR3 DNA follows: TGTGCCAGCAGCCCCAGGCCCCCGGGACAGGCCGCCTACGAGCAGTACTTC.

The chain joins TRBV11-3 to TRBJ1-4; D possibly corresponds to TRBD1 (5 bases). Trimming pared 4 bases from V and 3 bases from J, leaving 12 bases between. The CDR3 has 15 residues. Germline CDR1 reads SGHNT; CDR2 reads YENEEA. The CDR3 bases are TGTGCCAGCAGCTCGGAGGGGTTAGCTAATGAAAAACTGTTTTTT. This codes for CASSSEGLANEKLFF.

To note about this clone: Relative to the germline gene, one junction end is altered; a read error may explain this. This chain joins TRBV12-3 or TRBV12-4 and TRBJ1-1, with D uncertain. The CDR3 length is 10 residues. CDR3 loop: CASSRGVLGF. Written as DNA, the CDR3 is TGTGCCAGCAGTCGCGGGGTCCTAGGATTT.

The CDR3 reads CATSRDLAGVGNTGELFF. The CDR3 coding sequence is TGTGCCACCAGCAGAGACCTAGCGGGAGTGGGGAACACCGGGGAGCTGTTTTTT. The J gene is TRBJ2-2, the V gene TRBV15, with 10 bases lining up with TRBD2. Germline CDR1 is LNHNV and CDR2 is YYDKDF (reference sequence). Trimming removed 0 bases from V and 1 base from J; junction bases left unmatched: 5. The CDR3 is made up of 18 amino acids.

This chain joins TRBV28 and TRBJ1-6; TRBD1 aligns across 10 bases. Germline CDR1 reads MDHEN; CDR2 reads SYDVKM. With V trimmed by 5 bases and J by 7 bases, 5 bases remained unmatched. The CDR3 is 15 amino acids. CDR3 nucleotide sequence: TGTGCCAGCAGTCTCCAGGACAGGGGGAATTCACCCCTCCACTTT. It codes for CASSLQDRGNSPLHF.

The table lists this clone with a count of one. The chain is built from TRBV3-1 (or the pseudogene TRBV3-2) and TRBJ2-3, with D tentatively TRBD1 (6 bases). This CDR3 region has 15 residues. Germline values: CDR1 LGHDT, CDR2 YNNKEL (reference sequence). Trimming pared 5 bases from V and 0 bases from J, leaving 12 bases between. The CDR3 region is CASSSGHLSTDTQYF. The CDR3 bases are TGTGCCAGCAGCTCGGGACACCTGAGCACAGATACGCAGTATTTT.

This chain links TRBV7-9 with TRBJ2-1; possibly TRBD2 for D (5 bases). This CDR3 has 12 amino acids. Trimming stripped 1 base from V and 14 bases from J, with 12 bases between. The germline V gene encodes CDR1 SEHNR and CDR2 FQNEAQ (reference sequence). CDR3 sequence: CASSLGGREEFF. The CDR3 coding sequence is TGTGCCAGCAGCTTAGGTGGGAGAGAGGAGTTCTTC. The full variable domain, with the rest looked up from reference TRBV7-9 and TRBJ2-1, is DTGVSQNPRHKITKRGQNVTFRCDPISEHNRLYWYRQTLGQGPEFLTYFQNEAQLEKSRLLSDRFSAERPKGSFSTLEIQRTEQGDSAMYLCASSLGGREEFFGPGTRLTVL.

The gene calls are TRBV6-2 or TRBV6-3 and TRBJ1-1; D gene uncertain. V was cut by 4 bases and J by 1 base, with 7 bases left in between. The CDR3 spans 13 residues. Germline values: CDR1 MNHEY, CDR2 SVGEGT. The DNA of the CDR3 is TGTGCCAGCAGTTTCGACTCGAACACTGAAGCTTTCTTT. Protein product: CASSFDSNTEAFF.

About this clone itself: The junction and the germline gene differ at one end; a read error may be behind it. The chain joins TRBV12-3 or TRBV12-4 to TRBJ1-1; D is undetermined. The CDR3 totals 13 residues. This CDR3 is CASCLTRNTEAFF. Written as DNA, the CDR3 is TGTGCCAGCTGTTTAACACGAAACACTGAAGCTTTCTTT.

The chain is built from TRBV7-8 and TRBJ2-5; 8 bases align to TRBD1. After removal of 5 bases from V and 4 bases from J, the junction contained 6 bases not matched to a gene. Germline lookup yields CDR1 SGHVS and CDR2 FQNEAQ. This CDR3 comprises 14 residues. CDR3 protein: CASSATGTGETQYF. The DNA of the CDR3 is TGTGCCAGCAGCGCAACCGGGACAGGAGAGACCCAGTACTTC. Complete variable domain (other parts from reference TRBV7-8 and TRBJ2-5): GAGVSQSPRYKVAKRGQDVALRCDPISGHVSLFWYQQALGQGPEFLTYFQNEAQLDKSGLPSDRFFAERPEGSVSTLKIQRTQQEDSAVYLCASSATGTGETQYFGPGTRLLVL.

Details on this clone: Other DNA sequences in the sample encode the same CDR3. The chain uses TRBV5-1 and TRBJ1-3, with D possibly being TRBD1 (6 bases). CDR3 length equals 14 residues. V lost 4 bases to trimming and J lost 4 bases, with 12 bases between them. The germline V gene has CDR1 SGHRS and CDR2 YFSETQ. In nucleotides, the CDR3 is TGCGCCAGCAGCCCACAGGGCTCCGGAAACACCATATATTTT. This codes for CASSPQGSGNTIYF.

This chain uses TRBV12-3 or TRBV12-4 with TRBJ1-2; possible D gene TRBD1, 6 bases. CDR3 length equals 13 residues. Trimming cost V 5 bases and J 5 bases, with 12 bases left between them. In DNA, the CDR3 is TGTGCCAGCAGTCGGGGGGGCAGTTATGGCTACACCTTC. Its translation: CASSRGGSYGYTF.

This clone has only a few counts. In the same sample, other DNA sequences code for this CDR3. V and J are TRBV9 and TRBJ2-2; no firm D call. The CDR3 length is 13 residues. V lost 0 bases and J lost 5, with 5 bases in between. Looked up from germline, CDR1 is SGDLS and CDR2 is YYNGEE. CDR3 loop: CASSVELTGELFF. The DNA for the CDR3 is TGTGCCAGCAGCGTAGAGCTTACCGGGGAGCTGTTTTTT.

The chain joins TRBV29-1 to TRBJ2-1; 8 bases agree with TRBD1. This CDR3 contains 17 residues. Per the germline V gene, CDR1 is SQVTM and CDR2 is ANQGSEA. Trimming at V came to 6 bases and at J to 0 bases, leaving 13 bases not matched to a gene. For the CDR3, the DNA is TGCAGCGTCCTTTTTGGGACAGGTTTTCTCTCCTACAATGAGCAGTTCTTC. It codes for CSVLFGTGFLSYNEQFF.